This TCR beta chain was recovered during a study of monozygotic twins with inflammatory bowel disease (dated by TCRdb to the late 2010s). Turning to the overall study: In total, some 30 monozygotic twin pairs made up the full study: 19 Danish pairs, all IBD-discordant, plus nine German pairs, of which four were IBD-concordant and five were IBD-discordant. The search for disease-associated traits relied mainly on comparing, within discordant pairs, IBD patients with their genetically identical healthy co-twins. Each individual had, on average, about 151 000 unique TCRalpha sequences and 181 000 unique TCRbeta sequences available for analysis.

Results and caveats for the whole study, not just this receptor: The analysis was unable to tell different T cell subtypes apart. Differing immunosuppressive treatments among patients may have added background noise and inter-individual variability to the repertoires. Repertoire similarity did not differ between concordant and discordant twins, which could be due to limited statistical power. No single strong signal or clonotype linked to IBD turned up in the results, so the idea that one exists was not supported. IBD patients had lower TCRbeta repertoire diversity, measured by the inverse Simpson index, than their healthy co-twins. Fewer clonotypes were shared with other individuals by IBD patients than by healthy twins, most markedly in patients showing signs of disease activity.

About this clonotype itself: The antigen it binds to is not known.

The CDR3 contains 14 residues, cysteine and phenylalanine counted. No DNA sequence is on record. Via the germline V gene, CDR1 is MGHRA and CDR2 YSYEKL. Library preparation employed 5' RACE. Preparation of each TCR library used approximately 3.5 ug of total RNA. cDNA was synthesized with SMARTScribe reverse transcriptase in eight separate reactions per sample. During cDNA synthesis, template switching introduced unique molecular identifiers that contained a 6-nucleotide sample barcode. TCRalpha and TCRbeta cDNA was amplified in two nested PCRs of roughly 16 and 10 cycles, and bead purification was carried out after each PCR. Before amplification, cDNA was treated with uracil DNA-glycosylase and purified using the QIAquick PCR purification kit. The second PCR was the step at which Illumina TruSeq-compatible adapters and sample-specific barcodes were added. Library quality and concentration were assessed using TapeStation and Qubit, and roughly 5 ng of each library was pooled. Sequencing of the pooled libraries was done on an Illumina HiSeq2500 single-index Rapid Run using custom sequencing primers and 2 x 100 bp reads. In the paper's pipeline: MiGEC version 1.2.6 was used for UMI-based consensus assembly, which corrected PCR and sequencing errors. V(D)J alignment, clonotype assembly and CDR3 extraction were performed with MiXCR version 2.1.1. Gene usage, clonotype sharing and MAIT/NKT TCR abundance were normalised by analysing the top 1000, 10 000 and 20 000 clonotypes per sample. Diversity was computed as the inverse Simpson index with the vegan R package after downsampling to 27 000 UMIs. Paired Mann-Whitney U tests were applied to discordant twin pairs, and Benjamini-Hochberg correction was used for multiple testing. Based on TCRdb reprocessing of the reads, there is one entry per CDR3 protein sequence, and DNA is missing. Clone size and V and J calls follow TCRdb, not the original study. In this sample's table one finds nearly 450,000 distinct CDR3 sequences. Approximately 2.4% of the sample rests with the top ten.

From each donor, an approximately 2.3 ml peripheral blood sample was collected into PAXgene tubes and kept at -80 degrees C. Total RNA was isolated from whole blood with the PAXgene blood miRNA kit on an automated QIAcube, without T cell sorting. Peripheral blood from monozygotic twin pairs, either concordant or discordant for inflammatory bowel disease, underwent deep TCRalpha and TCRbeta repertoire profiling that used unique molecular barcoding. Smoking habits were recorded for all twin pairs, with individuals classified as current, former or never smokers. The rearrangement combines TRBV4-1 with TRBJ2-7; TCRdb proposes TRBD1, but this gene call is untestable without DNA. The sequenced sample was blood. The TCR comes from a human donor with ulcerative colitis or Crohn's disease, or a healthy co-twin of an affected twin (not recorded which). The CDR3 in this case is CASSQTGITGEQYF.